The next 20 T cell receptor beta chains were all read from a single sample in a study of graft-versus-host responses after intestinal transplantation. Only in-frame clones appear in the TCRdb table, and some are missing; sequencing was by immunoSEQ multiplex PCR. The sample shows 7,000 to 9,000 clones, around 30% of them seen only once. The input for sequencing was alloreactive CD4+ T cells from a mixed lymphocyte reaction culture, taken before transplantation. Regarding subset: CFSE-low proliferating T cells sorted from roughly six-day pre-transplant mixed lymphocyte reaction (GvH or HvG direction). Receptor source: a human patient who was an organ donor for intestinal transplantation.

In this sample, this clone turned up a few times. The chain couples TRBV19 to TRBJ2-3, with TRBD2 matching 7 bases. Germline V gene data show CDR1 as LNHDA and CDR2 as SQIVND (reference sequence). With V trimmed by 6 bases and J by 2 bases, 5 bases remained unmatched. The CDR3 is 14 amino acids. CDR3 DNA: TGTGCCAGTAGGCGGGCGGGGGACACAGATACGCAGTATTTT. It encodes CASRRAGDTDTQYF.

This clone occurred once. This sequence joins TRBV18 and TRBJ1-2, with D possibly TRBD1 on 6 matching bases. Trimming stripped 2 bases from V and 4 bases from J, with 14 bases between. Looked up from germline, CDR1 is KGHSH and CDR2 is LQKENI. There are 15 residues in the CDR3. This CDR3 reads CASSPDGGWAYGYTF. In nucleotides, the CDR3 is TGTGCCAGCTCACCAGATGGGGGCTGGGCCTATGGCTACACCTTC.

This chain joins TRBV19 and TRBJ1-5; D not resolved. The germline CDR1 and CDR2 sequences are LNHDA and SQIVND (reference sequence). This CDR3 has 14 amino acids. V lost 4 bases and J lost 7, with 14 bases in between. The DNA of the CDR3 is TGTGCCAGTAGTACCTCGGGAGGGTGGCAGCCCCAGCATTTT. It translates to CASSTSGGWQPQHF.

In this sample, this clone is medium-sized (0.01 to 0.1%). The chain is built from TRBV7-9 and TRBJ2-2, with D uncertain. With 1 base removed from V and 6 bases from J, the gap between germline ends came to 6 bases. The CDR3 has 13 residues. Looked up from germline, CDR1 is SEHNR and CDR2 is FQNEAQ (reference sequence). DNA for the CDR3: TGTGCCAGCAGCTTAGTTCGGGCCGGGGAGCTGTTTTTT. Amino acid sequence: CASSLVRAGELFF. The full variable domain, rest sourced from reference TRBV7-9 and TRBJ2-2, is DTGVSQNPRHKITKRGQNVTFRCDPISEHNRLYWYRQTLGQGPEFLTYFQNEAQLEKSRLLSDRFSAERPKGSFSTLEIQRTEQGDSAMYLCASSLVRAGELFFGEGSRLTVL.

The chain uses TRBV9 and TRBJ2-2; the D gene is possibly TRBD2 (5 bases). The CDR3 is 17 amino acids. CDR1 and CDR2 (germline): SGDLS, YYNGEE. Trimming removed 0 bases at V and 1 base at J, with 13 bases between. DNA of the CDR3: TGTGCCAGCAGCGTAGACGTAGGAGAGGGGAACACCGGGGAGCTGTTTTTT. Its protein is CASSVDVGEGNTGELFF.

By its share, this clone is medium-sized. This chain uses TRBV10-1 with TRBJ2-7, with TRBD1 matching over 12 bases. This CDR3 comprises 14 residues. The germline V gene has CDR1 WNHNN and CDR2 SYGVQD (reference sequence). Unmatched junction bases numbered 9, after V lost 6 bases and J lost 9 bases. The CDR3 DNA reads TGCGCCAGCAGGATCCGGGACAGGGGGCAGGGGCAGTACTTC. The encoded protein is CASRIRDRGQGQYF.

The chain carries TRBV11-3 and TRBJ2-5; 7 bases align to TRBD1. Per the germline V gene, CDR1 is SGHNT and CDR2 is YENEEA. The CDR3 spans 13 residues. V was pared by 5 bases and J by 2 bases, with 2 bases of the junction left unmatched. Here the CDR3 DNA reads TGTGCCAGCAGCCGGGGACAGCAAGAGACCCAGTACTTC. Protein product: CASSRGQQETQYF.

The rearrangement joins TRBV7-3 to TRBJ1-2, with D maybe TRBD1 (6 bases). Germline V gene data show CDR1 as SGHTA and CDR2 as FQGTGA. The CDR3 sequence is 10 residues long. In DNA, the CDR3 is TGTGTAGCGGGGGGGGGCGGCTACACCTTC. This encodes CVAGGGGYTF.

The chain couples TRBV27 to TRBJ2-7; the D gene is possibly TRBD1 (6 bases). The ends were cut back, 2 bases at V and 4 bases at J, with 27 bases in the middle. Germline-derived CDR1 and CDR2 are MNHEY and SMNVEV (reference sequence). CDR3 length: 19 residues. CDR3 sequence (DNA): TGTGCCAGCAGTTTAGTTTATCCGGCCCGTGGGGGCCTCCTTTACGAGCAGTACTTC. Translated, it gives CASSLVYPARGGLLYEQYF.

This sequence joins TRBV12-5 and TRBJ1-2; TRBD1 might be the D (6 bases). The CDR3 length is 15 residues. V was clipped by 5 bases and J by 6 bases, with 19 bases between them. Per germline, CDR1 LGHNT and CDR2 FRNRAP. The chain's CDR3 is CASGVRGTSTDGYTF. The CDR3 DNA reads TGTGCTAGTGGTGTGAGAGGGACAAGCACGGATGGCTACACCTTC.

This clone is labeled as medium-sized (0.01 to 0.1%). V and J are TRBV7-9 and TRBJ2-7; TRBD1 is a possible D gene (6 bases). Germline CDR1 SEHNR, CDR2 FQNEAQ (reference sequence). This CDR3 is 11 amino acids long. Trimming stripped 8 bases from V and 3 bases from J, with 8 bases between. The CDR3 nucleotides read TGTGCCAGCGTAGGGGGCTACGAGCAGTACTTC. Amino acids: CASVGGYEQYF.

J is TRBJ2-5 and V is TRBV13, with 7 bases identical to TRBD2. Germline-derived CDR1 and CDR2 are PRHDT and FYEKMQ (reference sequence). The J segment lost 2 bases and the V segment lost 7 bases, leaving 4 bases of the junction unmatched. The CDR3 has 13 amino acids. CDR3: CASNLGGQETQYF. CDR3 nucleotide sequence: TGTGCCAGCAACTTGGGGGGGCAAGAGACCCAGTACTTC.

V gene TRBV5-1 combines with J gene TRBJ2-5; 7 nucleotides match TRBD2. The V gene's germline CDR1 is SGHRS and CDR2 YFSETQ. Losses at the gene ends were 1 base for V and 4 bases for J; bases not matched to a gene: 10. The CDR3 runs to 16 residues. CDR3 amino acids: CASSLTFGRWRETQYF. The CDR3 nucleotides are TGCGCCAGCAGCTTGACCTTCGGGAGGTGGAGAGAGACCCAGTACTTC.

The chain carries TRBV7-8 and TRBJ1-2, with D tentatively TRBD1 (5 bases). CDR1 SGHVS and CDR2 FQNEAQ come from the germline V gene. V shed 1 base and J shed 6 bases, with 18 bases lying between them. This CDR3 region has 16 residues. The DNA of the CDR3 is TGTGCCAGCAGCTTAGTTAACGGACGGGGGAGAGATGGCTACACCTTC. This translates into CASSLVNGRGRDGYTF.

The chain combines TRBV28 with TRBJ2-7; 8 positions match TRBD2. The trim removed 2 bases at V and 5 bases at J, leaving 5 bases unmatched. Looked up from germline, CDR1 is MDHEN and CDR2 is SYDVKM. The CDR3 consists of 14 residues. This CDR3 reads CASSLPGGENEQYF. As DNA, the CDR3 is TGTGCCAGCAGTTTACCGGGGGGGGAGAACGAGCAGTACTTC.

CDR3 coding DNA: TGTGCCAGCTGTTCTCCCCGACAGAACACTGAAGCTTTCTTT. It yields the protein CASCSPRQNTEAFF. This chain uses TRBV6-5 with TRBJ1-1; D is unclear. Trimming removed 8 bases from V and 1 base from J, with 14 bases in between. This CDR3 region has 14 residues. The germline CDR1 and CDR2 sequences are MNHEY and SVGAGI.

This clone has more than one count but fewer than ten. The chain combines TRBV14 with TRBJ2-7; 12 nucleotides agree with TRBD2. Germline V gene lookup returns CDR1 SGHDN and CDR2 FVKESK. V lost 4 bases, J lost 3 bases, and 10 bases stayed unmatched. This CDR3 is built from 17 residues. The CDR3 sequence: CASSLGLTSGRGYEQYF. CDR3 sequence (DNA): TGTGCCAGCAGCCTGGGCTTGACTAGCGGGAGAGGCTACGAGCAGTACTTC.

This chain links TRBV28 with TRBJ1-5; TRBD1 might be the D (5 bases). This CDR3 spans 16 amino acids. Germline CDR1 reads MDHEN; CDR2 reads SYDVKM. V was clipped by 6 bases and J by 3 bases, with 18 bases between them. The CDR3 DNA is TGTGCCAGCAGCCCCACCAGGGCACGATACAATCAGCCCCAGCATTTT. Translating it yields CASSPTRARYNQPQHF.

The chain carries TRBV9 and TRBJ2-5; TRBD2 matches 12 bases. Per the germline V gene, CDR1 is SGDLS and CDR2 is YYNGEE. V was pared by 3 bases and J by 4 bases, with 7 bases of the junction left unmatched. The CDR3 is made up of 16 amino acids. CDR3 DNA: TGTGCCAGCAGCGCGACTAGCGGGGGATCGGGAGAGACCCAGTACTTC. Encoded protein: CASSATSGGSGETQYF.

This clone was seen a few times. V usage is TRBV19 and J usage is TRBJ1-6; D is perhaps TRBD1 (5 bases). V dropped 8 bases and J dropped 9 bases, with 20 bases sitting between them. Germline-derived CDR1 and CDR2 are LNHDA and SQIVND (reference sequence). The CDR3 covers 15 residues. The CDR3 sequence: CASAISGGIRSPLHF. The CDR3 region has the DNA TGTGCCAGTGCCATATCGGGGGGGATTCGTTCACCCCTCCACTTT.